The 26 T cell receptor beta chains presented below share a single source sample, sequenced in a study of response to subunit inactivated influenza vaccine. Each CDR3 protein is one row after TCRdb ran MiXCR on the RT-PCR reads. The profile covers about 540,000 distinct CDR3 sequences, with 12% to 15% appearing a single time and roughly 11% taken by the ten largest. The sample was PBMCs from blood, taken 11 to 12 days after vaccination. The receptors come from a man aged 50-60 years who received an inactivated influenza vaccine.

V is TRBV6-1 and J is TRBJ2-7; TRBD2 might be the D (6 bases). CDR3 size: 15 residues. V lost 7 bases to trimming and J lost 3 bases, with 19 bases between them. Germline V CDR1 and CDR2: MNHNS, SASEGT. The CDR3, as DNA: TGTGCCAGCACAAAATTAATTAGCGGAAACTACGAGCAGTACTTC. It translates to CASTKLISGNYEQYF.

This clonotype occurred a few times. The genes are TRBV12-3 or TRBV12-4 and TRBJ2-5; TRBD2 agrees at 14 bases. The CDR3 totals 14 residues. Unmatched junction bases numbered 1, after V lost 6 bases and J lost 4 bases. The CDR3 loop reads CASSGLAGGETQYF. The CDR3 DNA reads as TGTGCCAGCAGCGGACTAGCGGGAGGAGAGACCCAGTACTTC.

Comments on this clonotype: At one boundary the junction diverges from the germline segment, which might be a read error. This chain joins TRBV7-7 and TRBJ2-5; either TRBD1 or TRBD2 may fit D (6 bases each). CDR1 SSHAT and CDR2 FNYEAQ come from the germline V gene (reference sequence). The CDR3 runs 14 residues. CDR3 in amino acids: CASSTSGAGETQYF. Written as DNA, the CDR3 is TGTGCTAGCAGCACCTCGGGGGCCGGGGAGACCCAGTACTTC.

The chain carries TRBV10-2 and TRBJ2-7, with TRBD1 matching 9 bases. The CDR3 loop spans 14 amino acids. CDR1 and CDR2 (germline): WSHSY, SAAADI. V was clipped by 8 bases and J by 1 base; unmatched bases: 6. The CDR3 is CASHRQGGSYEQYF. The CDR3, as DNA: TGCGCCAGCCATAGACAGGGGGGTTCCTACGAGCAGTACTTC.

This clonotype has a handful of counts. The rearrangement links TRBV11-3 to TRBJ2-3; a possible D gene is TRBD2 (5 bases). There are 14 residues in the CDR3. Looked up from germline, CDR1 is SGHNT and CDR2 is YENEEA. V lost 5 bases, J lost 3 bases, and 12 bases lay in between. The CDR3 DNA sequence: TGTGCCAGCAGCCCATCGAGGGTTACAGATACGCAGTATTTT. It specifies CASSPSRVTDTQYF.

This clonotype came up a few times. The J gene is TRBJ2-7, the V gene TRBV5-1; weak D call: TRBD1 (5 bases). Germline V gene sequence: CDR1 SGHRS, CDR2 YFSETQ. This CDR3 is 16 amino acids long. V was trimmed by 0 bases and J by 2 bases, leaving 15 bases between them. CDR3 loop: CASSLGVWQGTYEQYF. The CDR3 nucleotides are TGCGCCAGCAGCTTGGGAGTCTGGCAGGGAACCTACGAGCAGTACTTC.

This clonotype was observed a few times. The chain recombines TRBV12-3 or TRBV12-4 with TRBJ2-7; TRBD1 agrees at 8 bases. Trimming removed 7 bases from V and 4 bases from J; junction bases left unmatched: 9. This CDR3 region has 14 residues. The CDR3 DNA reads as TGTGCCAGCACTGGGGCAGGGGGCTTATACGAGCAGTACTTC. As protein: CASTGAGGLYEQYF.

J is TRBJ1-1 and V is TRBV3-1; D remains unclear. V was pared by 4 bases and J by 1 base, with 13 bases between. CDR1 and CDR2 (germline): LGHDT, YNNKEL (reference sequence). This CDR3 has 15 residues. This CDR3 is CASSPPGRGNTEAFF. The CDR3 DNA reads TGTGCCAGCAGCCCCCCCGGACGTGGGAACACTGAAGCTTTCTTT.

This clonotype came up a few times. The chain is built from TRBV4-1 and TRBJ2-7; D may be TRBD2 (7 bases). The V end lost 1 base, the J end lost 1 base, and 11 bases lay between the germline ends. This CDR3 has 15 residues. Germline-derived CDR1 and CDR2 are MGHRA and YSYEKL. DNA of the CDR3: TGCGCCAGCAGCCAAGGGGGGGGCCGTTCCTACGAGCAGTACTTC. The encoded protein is CASSQGGGRSYEQYF.

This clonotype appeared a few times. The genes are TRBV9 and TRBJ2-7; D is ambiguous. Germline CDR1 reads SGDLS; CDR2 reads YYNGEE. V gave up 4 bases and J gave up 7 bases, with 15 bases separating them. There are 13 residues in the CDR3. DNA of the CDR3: TGTGCCAGCAGCCCGAGGACCGGTTGGGAGCAGTACTTC. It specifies CASSPRTGWEQYF.

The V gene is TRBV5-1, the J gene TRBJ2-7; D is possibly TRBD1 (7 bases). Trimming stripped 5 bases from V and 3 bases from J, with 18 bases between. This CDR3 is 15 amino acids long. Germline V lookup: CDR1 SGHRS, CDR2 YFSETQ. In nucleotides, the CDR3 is TGCGCCAGCAGAGCTAGCGAGACAGGGCGCTACGAGCAGTACTTC. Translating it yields CASRASETGRYEQYF. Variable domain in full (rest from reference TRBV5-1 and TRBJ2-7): KAGVTQTPRYLIKTRGQQVTLSCSPISGHRSVSWYQQTPGQGLQFLFEYFSETQRNKGNFPGRFSGRQFSNSRSEMNVSTLELGDSALYLCASRASETGRYEQYFGPGTRLTVT.

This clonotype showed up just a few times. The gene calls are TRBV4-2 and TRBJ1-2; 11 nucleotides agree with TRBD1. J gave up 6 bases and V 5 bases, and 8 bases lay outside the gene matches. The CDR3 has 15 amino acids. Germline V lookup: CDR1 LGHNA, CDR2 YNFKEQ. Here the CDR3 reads CASSLWRGQGDGYTF. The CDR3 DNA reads TGTGCCAGCAGCTTATGGCGGGGACAGGGGGATGGCTACACCTTC.

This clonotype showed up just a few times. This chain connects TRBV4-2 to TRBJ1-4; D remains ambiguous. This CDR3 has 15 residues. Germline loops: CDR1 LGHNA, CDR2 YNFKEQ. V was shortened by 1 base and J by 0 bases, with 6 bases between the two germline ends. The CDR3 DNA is TGTGCCAGCAGCCAAGGACTGACAACTAATGAAAAACTGTTTTTT. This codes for CASSQGLTTNEKLFF.

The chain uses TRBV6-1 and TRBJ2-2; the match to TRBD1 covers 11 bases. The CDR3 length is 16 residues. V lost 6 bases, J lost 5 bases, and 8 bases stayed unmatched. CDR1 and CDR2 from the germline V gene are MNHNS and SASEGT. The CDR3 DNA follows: TGTGCCAGCAGCCGATCCGGGACAGGGGGAACCGGGGAGCTGTTTTTT. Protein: CASSRSGTGGTGELFF.

In nucleotides, the CDR3 is TGCGCCAGCAGCTTAACCGGGACAGGGGTCGACAATGAGCAGTTCTTC. This encodes CASSLTGTGVDNEQFF. The genes are TRBV5-1 and TRBJ2-1; 10 bases agree with TRBD1. The CDR3 extends over 16 amino acids. Germline assignment: CDR1 SGHRS and CDR2 YFSETQ. Trimming cost V 2 bases and J 5 bases; bases outside gene matches: 7.

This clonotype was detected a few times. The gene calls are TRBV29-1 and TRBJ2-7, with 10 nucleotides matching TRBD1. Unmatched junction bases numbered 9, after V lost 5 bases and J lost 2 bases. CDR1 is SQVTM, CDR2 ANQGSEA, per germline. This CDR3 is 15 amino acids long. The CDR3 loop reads CSVYDGQGVPYEQYF. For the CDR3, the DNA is TGCAGCGTTTATGATGGACAGGGGGTCCCCTACGAGCAGTACTTC.

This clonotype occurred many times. The CDR3 here is CASSRDTGNEQFF. The CDR3 DNA reads as TGTGCCAGCAGTCGGGACACGGGGAATGAGCAGTTCTTC. The chain couples TRBV28 to TRBJ2-1, with D possibly TRBD1 on 6 matching bases. The germline V gene has CDR1 MDHEN and CDR2 SYDVKM. CDR3 length: 13 residues. Trimming left V 5 bases short and J 7 bases short, with 12 bases between.

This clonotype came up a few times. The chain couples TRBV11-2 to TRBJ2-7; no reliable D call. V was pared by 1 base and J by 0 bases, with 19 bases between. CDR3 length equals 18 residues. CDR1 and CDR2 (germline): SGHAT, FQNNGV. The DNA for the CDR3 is TGTGCCAGCAGCTTAGTGGGTAGCCCCCGTGCTTTCTCCTACGAGCAGTACTTC. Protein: CASSLVGSPRAFSYEQYF. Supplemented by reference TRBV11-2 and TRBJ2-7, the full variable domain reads EAGVAQSPRYKIIEKRQSVAFWCNPISGHATLYWYQQILGQGPKLLIQFQNNGVVDDSQLPKDRFSAERLKGVDSTLKIQPAKLEDSAVYLCASSLVGSPRAFSYEQYFGPGTRLTVT.

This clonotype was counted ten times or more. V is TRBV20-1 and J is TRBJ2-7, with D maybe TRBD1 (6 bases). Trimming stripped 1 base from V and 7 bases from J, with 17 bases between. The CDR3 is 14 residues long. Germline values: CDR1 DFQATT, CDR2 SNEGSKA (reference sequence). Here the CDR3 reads CSARAFTQGEEQYF. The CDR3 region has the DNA TGCAGTGCTAGAGCGTTTACACAGGGAGAAGAGCAGTACTTC.

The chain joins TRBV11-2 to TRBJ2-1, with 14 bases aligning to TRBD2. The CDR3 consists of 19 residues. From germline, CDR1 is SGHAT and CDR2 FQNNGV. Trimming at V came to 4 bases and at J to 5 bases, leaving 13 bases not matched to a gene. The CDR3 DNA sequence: TGTGCCAGCAGCTCGTATTCGGACGGGACTAGCGGGGGTCACAATGAGCAGTTCTTC. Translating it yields CASSSYSDGTSGGHNEQFF.

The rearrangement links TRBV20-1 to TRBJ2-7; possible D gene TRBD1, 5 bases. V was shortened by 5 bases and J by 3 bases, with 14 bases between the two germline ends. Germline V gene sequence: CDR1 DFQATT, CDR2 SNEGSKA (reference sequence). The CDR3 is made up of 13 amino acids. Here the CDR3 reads CSAGWAGFYEQYF. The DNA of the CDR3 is TGCAGTGCTGGATGGGCAGGGTTCTACGAGCAGTACTTC.

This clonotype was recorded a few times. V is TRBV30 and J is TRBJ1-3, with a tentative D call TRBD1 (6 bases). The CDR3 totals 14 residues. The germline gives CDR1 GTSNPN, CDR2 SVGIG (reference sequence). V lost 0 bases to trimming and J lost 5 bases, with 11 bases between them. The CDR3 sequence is CAWSVPGARNTIYF. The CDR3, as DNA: TGTGCCTGGAGTGTACCGGGGGCTAGAAACACCATATATTTT.

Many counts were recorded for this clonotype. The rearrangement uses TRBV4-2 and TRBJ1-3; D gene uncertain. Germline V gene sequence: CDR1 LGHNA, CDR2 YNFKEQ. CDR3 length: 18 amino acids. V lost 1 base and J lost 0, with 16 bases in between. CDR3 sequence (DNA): TGTGCCAGCAGCCAAGTCTTTGGCAGGCGAGACTCTGGAAACACCATATATTTT. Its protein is CASSQVFGRRDSGNTIYF.

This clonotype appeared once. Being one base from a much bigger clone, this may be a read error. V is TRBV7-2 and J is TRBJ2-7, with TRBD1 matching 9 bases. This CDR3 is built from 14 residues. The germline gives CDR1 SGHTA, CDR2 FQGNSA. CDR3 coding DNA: TGTGCCAGCAGCTACGGGACAGGGCGGTACGAGCGGTACTTC. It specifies CASSYGTGRYERYF.

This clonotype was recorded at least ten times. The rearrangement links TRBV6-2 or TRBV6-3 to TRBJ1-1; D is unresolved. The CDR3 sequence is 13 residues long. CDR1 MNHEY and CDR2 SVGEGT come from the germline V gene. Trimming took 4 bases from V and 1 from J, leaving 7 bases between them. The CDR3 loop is CASSSRQNTEAFF. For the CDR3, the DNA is TGTGCCAGCAGTTCGCGACAGAACACTGAAGCTTTCTTT.

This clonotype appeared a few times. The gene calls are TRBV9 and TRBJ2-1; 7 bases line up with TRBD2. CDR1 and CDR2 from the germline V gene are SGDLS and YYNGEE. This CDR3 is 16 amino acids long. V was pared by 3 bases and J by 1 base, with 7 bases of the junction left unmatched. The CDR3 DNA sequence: TGTGCCAGCAGCGGACTAGCCTTGGGTTCCTACAATGAGCAGTTCTTC. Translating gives CASSGLALGSYNEQFF.